This T cell receptor beta chain was observed in a study of cytomegalovirus exposure and HLA in healthy donors. This PCR relied on a set of 60 Vbeta primers and 13 Jbeta primers. Clones were read by immunoSEQ multiplex PCR, and TCRdb kept only the in-frame ones, dropping some. The sample yields 130,000 or so clones, roughly 84% seen once. Study findings and constraints: Another analysis was done later, and it associated roughly 15,000 TCR beta sequences with HLA alleles at 0.05 false discovery rate.

V lost 6 bases and J 3 bases, leaving 14 bases between the germline ends. Germline V lookup: CDR1 KGHSH, CDR2 LQKENI. The length of the CDR3 is 14 residues. As regards this clone: Its antigen is not known.

Specimen: PBMCs. This sequence was found in a woman younger than 35 in good health and CMV-seropositive. The V gene is TRBV18, the J gene TRBJ2-5; D is perhaps TRBD1 (6 bases). This CDR3 is CASSPGHSKETQYF. The DNA of the CDR3 is TGTGCCAGCTCTCCGGGACATTCAAAAGAGACCCAGTACTTC.